The 3 T cell receptor beta chains below were found in one sample sequenced in a study of beta chain features in type 1 diabetes. These receptors are not linked to any known antigen. Study-level results: In every one of the four CD4+ subsets, TCRB CDR3s were moderately but significantly shorter in Type 1 diabetes patients.

Expressed TCRB transcripts got sequenced, as all isolated RNA was reverse transcribed. The table came from immunoSEQ multiplex PCR; TCRdb's copy has only in-frame clones and leaves some out. The sample shows roughly 300,000 clones, about 13% of them seen only once. Material for sequencing was naive CD4+ T cells from blood. The receptors originated from a man aged 25 to 45 with type 1 diabetes.

The chain combines TRBV5-1 with TRBJ2-6, with unresolved D. Trimming took off 2 bases at V and 4 bases at J, with 10 bases between the two ends. This CDR3 has 15 residues. Per germline, CDR1 SGHRS and CDR2 YFSETQ. CDR3: CASSFEGAGANVLTF. The CDR3 region has the DNA TGCGCCAGCAGCTTCGAAGGAGCCGGGGCCAACGTCCTGACTTTC. The variable domain in full, completed from reference TRBV5-1 and TRBJ2-6, reads KAGVTQTPRYLIKTRGQQVTLSCSPISGHRSVSWYQQTPGQGLQFLFEYFSETQRNKGNFPGRFSGRQFSNSRSEMNVSTLELGDSALYLCASSFEGAGANVLTFGAGSRLTVL.

This clone has just a few counts. V gene TRBV30 combines with J gene TRBJ2-7; 11 positions agree with TRBD2. This CDR3 comprises 17 residues. The V gene end was trimmed by 5 bases and the J gene end by 4 bases; junction bases not matched to a gene: 16. The V gene's germline CDR1 is GTSNPN and CDR2 SVGIG (reference sequence). As DNA, the CDR3 is TGTGCCTGGTTGAGAGGGACTAGCGGCCGGGGGAGTTACGAGCAGTACTTC. Encoded protein: CAWLRGTSGRGSYEQYF.

This clone has more than one count but fewer than ten. The CDR3 here is CASSQGQNTGELFF. The CDR3 region has the DNA TGCGCCAGCAGTCAAGGACAGAACACCGGGGAGCTGTTTTTT. The chain is built from TRBV23-1 and TRBJ2-2; tentatively, D is TRBD1 (5 bases). TRBV23-1 is labeled an ORF, and its function is uncertain. CDR3 length: 14 amino acids. The germline V and J ends were trimmed by 2 bases and 1 base, with 5 bases remaining between them.